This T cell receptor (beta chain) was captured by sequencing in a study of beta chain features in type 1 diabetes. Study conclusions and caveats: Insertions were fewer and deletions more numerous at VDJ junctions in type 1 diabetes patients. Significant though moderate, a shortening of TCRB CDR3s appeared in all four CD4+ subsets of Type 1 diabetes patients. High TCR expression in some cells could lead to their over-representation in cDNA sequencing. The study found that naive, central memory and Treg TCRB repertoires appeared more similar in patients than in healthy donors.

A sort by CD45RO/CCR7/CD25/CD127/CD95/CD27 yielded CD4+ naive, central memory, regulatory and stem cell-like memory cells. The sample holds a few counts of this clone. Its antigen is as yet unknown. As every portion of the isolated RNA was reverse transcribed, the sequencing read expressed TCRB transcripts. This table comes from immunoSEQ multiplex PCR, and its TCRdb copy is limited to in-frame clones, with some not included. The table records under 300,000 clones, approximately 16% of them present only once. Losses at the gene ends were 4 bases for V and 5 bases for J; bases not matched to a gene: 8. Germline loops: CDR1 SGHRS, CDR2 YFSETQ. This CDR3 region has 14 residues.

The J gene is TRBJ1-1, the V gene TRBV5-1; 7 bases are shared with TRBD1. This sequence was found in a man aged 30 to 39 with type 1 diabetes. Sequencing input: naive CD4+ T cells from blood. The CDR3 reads CASSAGTEGTEAFF. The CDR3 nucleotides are TGCGCCAGCAGCGCCGGGACAGAAGGAACTGAAGCTTTCTTT. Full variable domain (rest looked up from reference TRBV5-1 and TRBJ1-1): KAGVTQTPRYLIKTRGQQVTLSCSPISGHRSVSWYQQTPGQGLQFLFEYFSETQRNKGNFPGRFSGRQFSNSRSEMNVSTLELGDSALYLCASSAGTEGTEAFFGQGTRLTVV.